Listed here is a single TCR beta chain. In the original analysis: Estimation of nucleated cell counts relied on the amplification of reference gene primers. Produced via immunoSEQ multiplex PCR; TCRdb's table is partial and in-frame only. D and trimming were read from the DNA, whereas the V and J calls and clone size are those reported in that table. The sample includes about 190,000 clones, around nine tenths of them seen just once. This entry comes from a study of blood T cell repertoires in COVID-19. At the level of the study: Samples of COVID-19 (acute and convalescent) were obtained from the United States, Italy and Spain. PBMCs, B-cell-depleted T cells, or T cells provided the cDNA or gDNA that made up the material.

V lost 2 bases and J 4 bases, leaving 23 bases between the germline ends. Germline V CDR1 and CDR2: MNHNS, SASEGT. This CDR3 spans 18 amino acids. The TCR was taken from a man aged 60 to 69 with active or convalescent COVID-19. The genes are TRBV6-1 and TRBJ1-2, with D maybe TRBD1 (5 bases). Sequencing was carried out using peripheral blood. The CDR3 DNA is TGTGCCAGCAGTGAATTGGGGGGAGGGTATGAGGCCCTCTATGGCTACACCTTC. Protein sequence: CASSELGGGYEALYGYTF.